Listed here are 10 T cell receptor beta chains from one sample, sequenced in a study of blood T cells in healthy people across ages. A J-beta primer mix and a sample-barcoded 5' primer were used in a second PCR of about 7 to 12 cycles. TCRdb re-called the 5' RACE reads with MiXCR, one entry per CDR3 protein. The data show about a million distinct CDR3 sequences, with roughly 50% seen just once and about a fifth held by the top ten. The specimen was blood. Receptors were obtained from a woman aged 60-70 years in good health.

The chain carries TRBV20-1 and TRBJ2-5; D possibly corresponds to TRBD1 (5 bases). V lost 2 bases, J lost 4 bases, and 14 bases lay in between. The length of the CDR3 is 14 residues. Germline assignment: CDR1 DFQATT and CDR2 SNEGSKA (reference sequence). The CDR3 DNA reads TGCAGTGCTAGACCCCTAAGGGGCTCAGAGACCCAGTACTTC. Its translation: CSARPLRGSETQYF.

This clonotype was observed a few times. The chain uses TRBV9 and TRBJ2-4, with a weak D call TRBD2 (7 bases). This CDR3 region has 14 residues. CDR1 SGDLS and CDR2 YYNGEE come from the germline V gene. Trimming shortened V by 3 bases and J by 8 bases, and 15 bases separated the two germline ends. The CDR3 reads CASSGDTGRDIQYF. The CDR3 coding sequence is TGTGCCAGCAGCGGAGATACAGGGAGGGACATTCAGTACTTC.

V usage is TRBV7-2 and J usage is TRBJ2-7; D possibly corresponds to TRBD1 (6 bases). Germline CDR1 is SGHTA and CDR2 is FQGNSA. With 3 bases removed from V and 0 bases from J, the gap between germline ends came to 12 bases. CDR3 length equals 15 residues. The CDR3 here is CASSLQPGDSYEQYF. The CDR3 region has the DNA TGTGCCAGCAGCTTGCAGCCAGGGGACTCCTACGAGCAGTACTTC. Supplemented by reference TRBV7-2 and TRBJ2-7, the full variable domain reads GAGVSQSPSNKVTEKGKDVELRCDPISGHTALYWYRQSLGQGLEFLIYFQGNSAPDKSGLPSDRFSAERTGGSVSTLTIQRTQQEDSAVYLCASSLQPGDSYEQYFGPGTRLTVT.

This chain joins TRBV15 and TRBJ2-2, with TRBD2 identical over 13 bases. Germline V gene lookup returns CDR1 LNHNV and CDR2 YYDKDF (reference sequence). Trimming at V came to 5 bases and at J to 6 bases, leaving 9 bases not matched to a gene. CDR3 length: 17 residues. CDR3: CATSPTPGLAGAGELFF. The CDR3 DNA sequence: TGTGCCACCAGCCCAACACCCGGACTAGCGGGAGCCGGGGAGCTGTTTTTT.

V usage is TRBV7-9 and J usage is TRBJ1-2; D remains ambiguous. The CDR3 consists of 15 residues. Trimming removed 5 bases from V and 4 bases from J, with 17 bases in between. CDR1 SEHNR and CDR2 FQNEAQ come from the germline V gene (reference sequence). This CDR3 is CASSHRGGLGYGYTF. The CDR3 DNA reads TGTGCCAGCAGCCATAGAGGCGGGCTCGGCTATGGCTACACCTTC.

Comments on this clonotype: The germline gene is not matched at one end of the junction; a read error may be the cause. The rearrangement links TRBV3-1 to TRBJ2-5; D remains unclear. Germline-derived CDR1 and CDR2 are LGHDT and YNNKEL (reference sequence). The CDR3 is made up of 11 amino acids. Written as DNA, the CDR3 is TGTGCCAGCAACCAAGACGAGACCCAGTACTTC. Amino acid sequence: CASNQDETQYF.

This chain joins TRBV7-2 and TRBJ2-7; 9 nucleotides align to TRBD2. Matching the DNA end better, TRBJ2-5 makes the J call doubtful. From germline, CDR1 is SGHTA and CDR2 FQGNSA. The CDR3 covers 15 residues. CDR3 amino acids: CASSLGGRDSETQYF. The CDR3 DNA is TGTGCCAGCAGCTTGGGCGGGAGGGATAGTGAGACCCAGTACTTC.

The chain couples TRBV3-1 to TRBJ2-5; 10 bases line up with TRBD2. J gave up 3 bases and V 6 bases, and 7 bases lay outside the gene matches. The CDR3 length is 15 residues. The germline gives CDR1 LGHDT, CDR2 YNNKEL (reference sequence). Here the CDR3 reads CASSLLAGVKETQYF. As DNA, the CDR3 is TGTGCCAGCAGTTTGCTAGCGGGAGTAAAAGAGACCCAGTACTTC.

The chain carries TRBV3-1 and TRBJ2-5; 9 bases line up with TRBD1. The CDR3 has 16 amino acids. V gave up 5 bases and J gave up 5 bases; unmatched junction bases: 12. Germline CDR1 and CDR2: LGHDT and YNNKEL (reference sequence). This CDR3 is CASSADRDRELETQYF. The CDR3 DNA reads TGTGCCAGCAGCGCAGACCGGGACAGGGAGCTTGAGACCCAGTACTTC.

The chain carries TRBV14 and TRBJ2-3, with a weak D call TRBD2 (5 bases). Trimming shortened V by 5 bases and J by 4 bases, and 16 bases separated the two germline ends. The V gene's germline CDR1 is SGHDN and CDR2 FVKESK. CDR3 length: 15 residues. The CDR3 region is CASSTQLATSDTQYF. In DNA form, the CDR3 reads TGTGCCAGCAGCACCCAGCTAGCCACCTCAGATACGCAGTATTTT. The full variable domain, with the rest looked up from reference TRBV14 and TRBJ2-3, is EAGVTQFPSHSVIEKGQTVTLRCDPISGHDNLYWYRRVMGKEIKFLLHFVKESKQDESGMPNNRFLAERTGGTYSTLKVQPAELEDSGVYFCASSTQLATSDTQYFGPGTRLTVL.